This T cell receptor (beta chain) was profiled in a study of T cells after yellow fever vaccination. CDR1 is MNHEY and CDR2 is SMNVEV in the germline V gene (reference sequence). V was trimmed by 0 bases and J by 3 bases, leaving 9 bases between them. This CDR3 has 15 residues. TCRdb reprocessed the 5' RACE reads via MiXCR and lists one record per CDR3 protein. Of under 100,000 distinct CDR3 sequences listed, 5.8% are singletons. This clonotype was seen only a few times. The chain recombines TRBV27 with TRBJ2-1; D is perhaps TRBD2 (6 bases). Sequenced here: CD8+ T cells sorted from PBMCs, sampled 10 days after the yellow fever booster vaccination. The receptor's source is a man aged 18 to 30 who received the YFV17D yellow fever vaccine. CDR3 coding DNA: TGTGCCAGCAGTTTATCGGTGGGGGGCTACAATGAGCAGTTCTTC. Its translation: CASSLSVGGYNEQFF.